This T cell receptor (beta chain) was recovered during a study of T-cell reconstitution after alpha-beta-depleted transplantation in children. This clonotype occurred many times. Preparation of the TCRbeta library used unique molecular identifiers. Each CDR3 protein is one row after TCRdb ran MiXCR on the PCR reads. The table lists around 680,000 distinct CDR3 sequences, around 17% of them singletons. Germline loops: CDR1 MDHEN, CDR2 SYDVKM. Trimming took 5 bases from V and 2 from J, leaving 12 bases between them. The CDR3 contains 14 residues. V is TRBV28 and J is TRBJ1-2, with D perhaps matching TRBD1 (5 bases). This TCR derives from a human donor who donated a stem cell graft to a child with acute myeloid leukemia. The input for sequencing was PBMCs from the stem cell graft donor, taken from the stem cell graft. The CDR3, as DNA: TGTGCCAGCAGTCCCCCCCAGGGAAACTATGGCTACACCTTC. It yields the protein CASSPPQGNYGYTF.